These T cell receptor beta chains were read from a single sample in a study of PD-1 blockade in classical Hodgkin lymphoma. Some clones are missing from TCRdb's copy, which holds only in-frame ones; the method was immunoSEQ multiplex PCR. The sample gives some 15,000 clones, roughly 79% of which show up once; 1.5% to 2% is in the top ten. The source material was CD4+ T cells from blood, sampled before the fourth cycle of nivolumab. These receptors all stem from a human donor with classical Hodgkin lymphoma. The CDR3 runs from the conserved cysteine through the conserved F or W. D genes are given only for firm matches. Clone size is not always given. Where it is, it says once, few, many or a class for expanded clones.

j_gene	v_gene	abundance	d_gene	CDR3aa	CDR3nt
TRBJ1-1	TRBV2	-	-	CASSDEMNTEAFF	TGTGCCAGCAGTGACGAGATGAACACTGAAGCTTTCTTT
TRBJ2-7	TRBV11-2	-	-	CASSPAASYEQYF	TGTGCCAGCAGCCCAGCAGCCTCCTACGAGCAGTACTTC
TRBJ2-2	TRBV10-3	few	TRBD2	CAIGGLAANTGELFF	TGTGCCATCGGAGGACTAGCGGCGAACACCGGGGAGCTGTTTTTT
TRBJ1-1	TRBV21-1	-	-	CASSKAFGARRNTEAFF	TGTGCCAGCAGCAAAGCGTTTGGGGCGCGGAGGAACACTGAAGCTTTCTTT
TRBJ1-4	TRBV6-5	-	TRBD1	CASSYQTGEYEKLFF	TGTGCCAGCAGTTACCAGACAGGGGAGTACGAAAAACTGTTTTTT
TRBJ2-7	TRBV6-1	-	-	CASRLGGGRYEQYF	TGTGCCAGCCGATTAGGGGGGGGACGCTACGAGCAGTACTTC
TRBJ2-1	TRBV5-4	-	TRBD2	CASSLGPSGNYEQFF	TGTGCCAGCAGCTTGGGGCCTAGCGGGAACTATGAGCAGTTCTTC
TRBJ2-1	TRBV11-2	-	-	CASSSGLNPGEQFF	TGTGCCAGCAGCTCCGGACTCAACCCCGGGGAGCAGTTCTTC
TRBJ1-4	TRBV5-1	-	TRBD1	CASSLARGKEKLFF	TGCGCCAGCAGCTTGGCCAGGGGGAAAGAAAAACTGTTTTTT
TRBJ2-7	TRBV15	-	-	CATSAGYGGFEQYF	TGTGCCACCAGCGCCGGGTATGGGGGGTTCGAGCAGTACTTC
TRBJ2-1	TRBV28	-	-	CASRQLGNEQFF	TGTGCCAGCAGACAGTTGGGCAATGAGCAGTTCTTC
TRBJ2-5	TRBV14	-	-	CASSHPGPAGETQYF	TGTGCCAGCAGCCACCCGGGCCCCGCAGGAGAGACCCAGTACTTC
TRBJ2-5	TRBV6-1	-	TRBD1	CASRGQGRGETQYF	TGTGCCAGCAGGGGACAGGGGAGGGGGGAGACCCAGTACTTC
TRBJ2-7	TRBV5-5	-	TRBD1	CASSWDRREQYF	TGTGCCAGCAGCTGGGACAGGCGCGAGCAGTACTTC
TRBJ1-2	TRBV5-6	-	-	CASSLAFQGASSNYGYTF	TGTGCCAGCAGCTTGGCCTTTCAGGGTGCCTCATCAAACTATGGCTACACCTTC
TRBJ2-5	TRBV6-5	-	-	CASSYGGAGTQYF	TGTGCCAGCAGTTACGGGGGAGCCGGGACCCAGTACTTC
TRBJ1-5	TRBV30	-	TRBD1	CAWSRQGDQPQHF	TGTGCCTGGAGTCGACAGGGGGATCAGCCCCAGCATTTT
TRBJ2-2	TRBV19	-	TRBD2	CASSWREGATGELFF	TGTGCCAGTAGTTGGCGGGAGGGTGCCACCGGGGAGCTGTTTTTT
TRBJ2-1	TRBV11-2	-	-	CASSLWPSSSYNEQFF	TGTGCCAGCAGCTTGTGGCCTTCAAGCTCCTACAATGAGCAGTTCTTC
TRBJ1-4	TRBV28	-	-	CASSFGPAIELFF	TGTGCCAGCAGTTTTGGACCAGCGATTGAACTGTTTTTT
TRBJ2-5	TRBV5-1	-	-	CASSLFPGETQYF	TGCGCCAGCAGCTTGTTTCCCGGAGAGACCCAGTACTTC
TRBJ1-1	TRBV27	-	-	CASSQDRFHTEAFF	TGTGCCAGCAGCCAAGACCGCTTTCACACTGAAGCTTTCTTT
TRBJ1-2	TRBV5-1	-	-	CASSAGQNYGYTF	TGCGCCAGCAGCGCAGGACAGAACTATGGCTACACCTTC
TRBJ2-2	TRBV5-1	-	TRBD2	CASTPGLAGFNTGELFF	TGCGCCAGCACCCCGGGACTAGCGGGATTTAACACCGGGGAGCTGTTTTTT
TRBJ2-7	TRBV27	few	-	CASSLSAGEQYF	TGTGCCAGCAGTTTATCGGCAGGCGAGCAGTACTTC
TRBJ2-7	TRBV29-1	-	TRBD2	CSVGWLAGGDEQYF	TGCAGCGTAGGGTGGCTAGCGGGAGGTGACGAGCAGTACTTC
TRBJ1-1	TRBV7-9	-	-	CASSLEVGEAFF	TGTGCCAGCAGCTTGGAGGTGGGGGAAGCTTTCTTT
TRBJ2-7	TRBV1	-	-	CTSSRLAGGRDYEQYF	TGCACCAGCAGCCGACTAGCGGGAGGCAGAGACTACGAGCAGTACTTC
TRBJ2-3	TRBV7-8	-	-	CASSFRLGTADTQYF	TGTGCCAGCAGCTTTAGACTAGGAACGGCAGATACGCAGTATTTT